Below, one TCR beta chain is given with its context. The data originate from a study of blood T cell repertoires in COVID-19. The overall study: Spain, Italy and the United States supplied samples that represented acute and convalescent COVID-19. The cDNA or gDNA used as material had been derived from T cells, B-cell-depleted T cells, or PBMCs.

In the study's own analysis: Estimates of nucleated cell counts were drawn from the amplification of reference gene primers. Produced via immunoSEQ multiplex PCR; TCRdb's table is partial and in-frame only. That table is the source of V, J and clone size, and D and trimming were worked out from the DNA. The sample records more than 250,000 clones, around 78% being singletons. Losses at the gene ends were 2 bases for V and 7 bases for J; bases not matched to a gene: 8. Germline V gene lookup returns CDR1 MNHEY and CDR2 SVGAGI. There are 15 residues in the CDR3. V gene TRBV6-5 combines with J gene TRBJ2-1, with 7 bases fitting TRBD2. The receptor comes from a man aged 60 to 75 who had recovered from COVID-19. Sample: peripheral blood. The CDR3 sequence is CASSYQVLGGNEQFF. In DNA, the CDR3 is TGTGCCAGCAGTTACCAGGTGTTGGGAGGGAATGAGCAGTTCTTC.